Included here is one T cell receptor beta chain sequence, with context. The specificity of this receptor is unknown. Base quality data are lacking; no much larger clone is found one base away. The sample belongs to a study of blood T cell repertoires in COVID-19 (dated by TCRdb to 2018 to 2021). Regarding the research as a whole: Samples from collaborators originated in the United States, Italy and Spain and spanned both the acute and convalescent phases of COVID-19. The repertoires were released in a freely available public database intended as a resource for research on the immune response to SARS-CoV-2. Subjects who had been exposed to COVID-19, were actively infected with it, or had recovered from it provided the deeply sampled blood TCRbeta repertoires that made up the dataset. Where HLA class I and class II types were available, the types were taken from metadata supplied by the sample provider, not from assay-based typing. Samples came from the ongoing ImmuneRACE study (first 160 participants) plus 1,254 subjects from 6 global collaborators. Nearly every sample came with metadata listing a de-identified subject ID, COVID-19 status, age in years and sex. The material from the prospective study consisted of cDNA or gDNA derived from T cells, B-cell-depleted T cells, or PBMCs.

Overall results and qualifications from the work: How much clinical and demographic metadata was included differed by source and by participant, and the metadata was provided uncurated.

TCRbeta CDR3 regions were amplified from genomic DNA using the immunoSEQ Assay, a bias-controlled multiplex PCR. The paper's data handling went like this. The number of nucleated cells in each sample was estimated by amplification of reference gene primers within the assay. Sequence reads were collapsed and filtered to measure the absolute abundance of every unique TCRbeta CDR3 rearrangement. Productive Simpson clonality was computed per sample as the square root of Simpson's diversity index over productive rearrangements. TCRdb's version of the immuneACCESS table is confined to in-frame rearrangements and falls short of the full clone set. An unresolved V gene accounts for under half of the shortfall where checked; the remainder is of unknown origin. Clone size and the V and J calls come from that table; the DNA yielded D and trimming. Here the sample has roughly 250,000 clones; roughly nine tenths occur a single time. Just over 7% of the sample goes to the ten largest clones.

There are 16 amino acids in the CDR3, from cysteine to phenylalanine inclusive. The entry retains the CDR3 DNA only, 48 bases that are in frame from base 1. V is shortened by 3 bases, J by 0 bases, and the region joining them spans 10 bases. Sequences SGHNT (CDR1) and YYREEE (CDR2) are obtained from the germline V gene (reference sequence). A second Seattle source provided samples from volunteer blood donors who had recovered from COVID-19. Whole blood was collected in K2EDTA tubes by collaborating institutions according to the institutions' own protocols. For TCRbeta analysis, collaborator samples were shipped as frozen whole blood, as isolated PBMCs, or as DNA extracted from either sample type.

The receptor was derived from a man between 60 and 75 years old who had recovered from COVID-19. Recombination linked TRBV5-4 to TRBJ1-6, with the D gene not clear enough to name. Sequenced: peripheral blood. The base sequence is TGTGCCAGCAGCTCCGGGTTGAGCTCCTATAATTCACCCCTCCACTTT. This sequence encodes CASSSGLSSYNSPLHF.